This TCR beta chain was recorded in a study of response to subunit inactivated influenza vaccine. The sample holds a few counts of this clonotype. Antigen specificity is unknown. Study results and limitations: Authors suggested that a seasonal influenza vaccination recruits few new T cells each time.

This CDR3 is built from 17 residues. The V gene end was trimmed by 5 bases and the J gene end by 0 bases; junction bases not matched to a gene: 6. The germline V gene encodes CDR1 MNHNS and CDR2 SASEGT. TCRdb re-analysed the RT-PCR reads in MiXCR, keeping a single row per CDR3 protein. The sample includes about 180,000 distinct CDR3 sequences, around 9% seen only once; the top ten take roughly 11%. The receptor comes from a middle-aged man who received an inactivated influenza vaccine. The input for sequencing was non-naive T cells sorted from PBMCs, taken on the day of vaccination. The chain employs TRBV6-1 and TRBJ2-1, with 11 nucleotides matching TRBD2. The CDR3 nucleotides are TGTGCCAGCAGTAAACGACTAGCGGGGAGCTCCTACAATGAGCAGTTCTTC. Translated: CASSKRLAGSSYNEQFF.